The sequence of this T cell receptor (beta chain) was determined in a study of T cell repertoires in cytomegalovirus infection. Study-wide results and limits: Summed frequency of shared TCR beta families picked out CMV carriers who also had the relevant HLA.

The CDR3 spans 14 residues. V lost 6 bases, J lost 7 bases, and 7 bases stayed unmatched. TCRdb ran MiXCR on the reads and lists one entry per CDR3 protein. The data hold roughly 700,000 distinct CDR3 sequences, with roughly 30% observed a single time. Only a few counts were recorded for this clonotype. What it recognizes is unknown. The chain is built from TRBV12-3 or TRBV12-4 and TRBJ2-1; 9 positions match TRBD1. Sequencing was performed on cultured PBMCs, taken from culture after CMV antigen stimulation. The source of this sequence is a human donor in good health (CMV status not recorded). Some clones in this sample may be carry-over from other donors' samples. The CDR3 DNA reads TGTGCCAGCAGAAACACCGGGACAGGGAATGAGCAGTTCTTC. It specifies CASRNTGTGNEQFF.